This is a list of T cell receptor beta chains from one sample in a study of CD8 T cells in Susac syndrome. TCRdb fed the immunoSEQ multiplex PCR reads into MiXCR, producing one record per CDR3 protein. The sample holds around 140,000 distinct CDR3 sequences, approximately 95% seen once. The sequenced sample was CD4+ T cells from PBMCs. These receptors originate from a human donor with multiple sclerosis. Each CDR3 is given with its conserved first and last residue. The D gene is left open where the match is weak. The size field is filled for only some rows; it gives once, few, many or a size class.

TRBV7-9	.	TRBJ1-1	.	TGTGCCAGCAGCGTTACGAGCACTGAAGCTTTCTTT	CASSVTSTEAFF
TRBV15	.	TRBJ2-1	.	TGTGCCACCACCCCTGGGGGAGCAGGAAATGAGCAGTTCTTC	CATTPGGAGNEQFF
TRBV7-8	.	TRBJ2-7	.	TGTGCCAGCAGCTACACATCCTCCAGTGACAGGAGGTACGAGCAGTACTTC	CASSYTSSSDRRYEQYF
TRBV6-5	.	TRBJ1-5	.	TGTGCCAGCAGTTCAGACAGTGACAATCAGCCCCAGCATTTT	CASSSDSDNQPQHF
TRBV7-2	.	TRBJ2-5	TRBD1	TGTGCCAGCAGCCGGACAGGGCGGAAAGAGACCCAGTACTTC	CASSRTGRKETQYF
TRBV19	.	TRBJ2-3	.	TGTGCCAGTAGTATAGGAGGGCGAGATACGCAGTATTTT	CASSIGGRDTQYF
TRBV28	.	TRBJ1-6	TRBD1	TGTGCCAGCAGTTTAGGCGGGACAGGGAAATCACCCCTCCACTTT	CASSLGGTGKSPLHF
TRBV25-1	.	TRBJ1-2	TRBD1	TGTGCCAGCACGACAGGGAATGGCTACACCTTC	CASTTGNGYTF
TRBV24-1	.	TRBJ1-2	.	TGTGCCACCAGCCCCGGGACTAACTATGGCTACACCTTC	CATSPGTNYGYTF
TRBV4-1	.	TRBJ2-1	TRBD2	TGCGCCAGCAGCCAAGATAGCTTGGTAGCGGGAGGTAATGAGCAGTTCTTC	CASSQDSLVAGGNEQFF
TRBV5-8	.	TRBJ2-1	.	TGTGCCAGCAGCTTGAGTTTATCCAATGAGCAGTTCTTC	CASSLSLSNEQFF
TRBV5-4	.	TRBJ2-3	.	TGTGCCAGCAGCTTGGACAGAAGCATAAGCACAGATACGCAGTATTTT	CASSLDRSISTDTQYF
TRBV6-1	once	TRBJ1-1	TRBD1	TGTGCCAGCAGTACCCAAAACAGGGGGTTTAACACTGAAGCTTTCTTT	CASSTQNRGFNTEAFF
TRBV30	.	TRBJ2-5	.	TGTGCCTGGAAGGTCGAAGAGACCCAGTACTTC	CAWKVEETQYF
TRBV6-1	.	TRBJ2-5	TRBD1	TGTGCCAGCACCCTTACAGGGGGCAAGCGAGAGACCCAGTACTTC	CASTLTGGKRETQYF
TRBV12-3/TRBV12-4	.	TRBJ2-7	.	TGTGCCAGCAGCCCCCTCCGCCGGGACAACGAGCAGTACTTC	CASSPLRRDNEQYF